This TCR beta chain was recorded in a study of response to subunit inactivated influenza vaccine. The CDR3 is 14 residues long. Germline CDR1 reads SGDLS; CDR2 reads YYNGEE. V was trimmed by 0 bases and J by 4 bases, leaving 8 bases between them. TCRdb ran MiXCR on the RT-PCR reads and lists one entry per CDR3 protein. The sample lists around 570,000 distinct CDR3 sequences; about 10% were seen once. This clonotype was recorded a few times. These data also formed part of another study, on T cells expressing NK-cell markers. That paper states: TCR beta cDNA was made by 5'RACE template switching with UMIs. Clarity on HCMV specificity was lacking for the expanded NKG2C+ T cell clones.

The V and J genes are TRBV9 and TRBJ1-5; D not certain. Sequencing used PBMCs from blood, obtained on the day of vaccination. The TCR sequence derives from a man in his fifties or sixties who received an inactivated influenza vaccine. The CDR3 is CASSVGSQNQPQHF. The CDR3 DNA is TGTGCCAGCAGCGTAGGGTCACAGAATCAGCCCCAGCATTTT.